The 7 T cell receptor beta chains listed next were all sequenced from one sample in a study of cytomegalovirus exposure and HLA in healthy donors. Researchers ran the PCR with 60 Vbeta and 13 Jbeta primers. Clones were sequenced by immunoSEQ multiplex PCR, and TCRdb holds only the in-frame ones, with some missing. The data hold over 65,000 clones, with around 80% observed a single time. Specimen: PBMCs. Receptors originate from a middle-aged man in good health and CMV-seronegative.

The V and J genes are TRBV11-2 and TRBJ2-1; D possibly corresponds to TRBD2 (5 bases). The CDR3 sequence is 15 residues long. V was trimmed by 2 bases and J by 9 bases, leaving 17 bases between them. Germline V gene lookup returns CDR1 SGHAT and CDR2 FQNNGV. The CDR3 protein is CASSLSSHQGGEQFF. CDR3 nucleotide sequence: TGTGCCAGCAGCTTAAGTTCACACCAAGGAGGTGAGCAGTTCTTC.

The CDR3 DNA reads as TGCGCCAGCAGCGAAACTAGAAGTGAGCAGTTCTTC. Translated, it gives CASSETRSEQFF. The chain is built from TRBV10-2 and TRBJ2-1, with TRBD2 as a possible D gene (5 bases). V lost 6 bases, J lost 9 bases, and 12 bases lay in between. Per the germline V gene, CDR1 is WSHSY and CDR2 is SAAADI. The CDR3 has 12 residues.

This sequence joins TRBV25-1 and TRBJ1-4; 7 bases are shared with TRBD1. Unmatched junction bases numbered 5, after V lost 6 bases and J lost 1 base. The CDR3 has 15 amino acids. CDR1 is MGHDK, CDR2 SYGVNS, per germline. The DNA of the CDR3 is TGTGCCAGCAGAGCCCAGGGGGTAACTAATGAAAAACTGTTTTTT. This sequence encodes CASRAQGVTNEKLFF.

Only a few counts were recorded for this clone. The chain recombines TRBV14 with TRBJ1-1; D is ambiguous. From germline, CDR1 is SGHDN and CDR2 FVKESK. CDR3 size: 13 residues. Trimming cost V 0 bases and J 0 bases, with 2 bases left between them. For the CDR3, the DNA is TGTGCCAGCAGCCAAGACATGAACACTGAAGCTTTCTTT. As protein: CASSQDMNTEAFF.

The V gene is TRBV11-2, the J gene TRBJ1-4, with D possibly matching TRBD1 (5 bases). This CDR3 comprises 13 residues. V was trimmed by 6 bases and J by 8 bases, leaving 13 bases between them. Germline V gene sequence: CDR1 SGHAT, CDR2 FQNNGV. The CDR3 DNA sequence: TGTGCCAGCAGGGGGCGAGTTGGGGAAAAACTGTTTTTT. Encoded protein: CASRGRVGEKLFF.

CDR3 coding DNA: TGTGCCAGCAGTTACGGGACAGCAACTAATGAAAAACTGTTTTTT. It encodes CASSYGTATNEKLFF. The chain carries TRBV6-6 and TRBJ1-4; 7 nucleotides align to TRBD1. V was clipped by 2 bases and J by 0 bases; unmatched bases: 0. Per germline, CDR1 MNHNY and CDR2 SVGAGI (reference sequence). The CDR3 runs to 15 residues.

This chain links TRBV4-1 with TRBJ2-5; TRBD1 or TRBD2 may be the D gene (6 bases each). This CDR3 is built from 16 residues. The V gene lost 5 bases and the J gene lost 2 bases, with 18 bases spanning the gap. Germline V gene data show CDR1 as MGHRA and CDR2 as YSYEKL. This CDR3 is CASSKGGPILQETQYF. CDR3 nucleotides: TGCGCCAGCAGCAAAGGGGGGCCGATTTTACAAGAGACCCAGTACTTC.